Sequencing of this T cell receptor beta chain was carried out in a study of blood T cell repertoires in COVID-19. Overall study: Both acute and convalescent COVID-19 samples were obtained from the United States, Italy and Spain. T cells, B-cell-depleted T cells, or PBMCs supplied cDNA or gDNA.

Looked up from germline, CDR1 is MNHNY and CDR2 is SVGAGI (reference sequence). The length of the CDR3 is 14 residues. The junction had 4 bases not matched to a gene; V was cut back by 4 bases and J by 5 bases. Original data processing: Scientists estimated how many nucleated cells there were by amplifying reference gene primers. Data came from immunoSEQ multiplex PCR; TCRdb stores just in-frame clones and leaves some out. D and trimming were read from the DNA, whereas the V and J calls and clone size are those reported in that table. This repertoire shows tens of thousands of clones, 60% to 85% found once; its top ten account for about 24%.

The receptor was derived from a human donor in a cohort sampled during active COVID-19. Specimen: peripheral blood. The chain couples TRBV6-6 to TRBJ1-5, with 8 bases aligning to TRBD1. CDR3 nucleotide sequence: TGTGCCAGCAGTTGGGACAGGTTCGATCAGCCCCAGCATTTT. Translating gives CASSWDRFDQPQHF.